A single T cell receptor (beta chain) is shown here with its context. In this sample, this clonotype turned up once. It has no known antigen specificity. Base qualities are missing; no much larger clone stands one base away. One read offers little support. The data belong to a study of T-cell reconstitution after alpha-beta-depleted transplantation in children (dated by TCRdb to 2015 to 2016). A note on the overall study: Using TCR repertoire profiling, the study quantitatively followed how T-cell immune reconstitution unfolded in children after TCRalphabeta/CD19-depleted allogeneic hematopoietic cell transplantation.

The CDR1 and CDR2 encoded by the germline V gene are SQVTM and ANQGSEA. From the cysteine up to the phenylalanine, the CDR3 has a length of 12 residues. Only the CDR3 DNA is retained, 36 bases long and in frame from the first base. V loses 6 bases of germline sequence and J loses 1 base, and the interval between the two ends is 9 bases. In light of the paper, this sample's treatment or condition label describes: allogeneic hematopoietic cell transplantation with graft depleted of TCRalphabeta T cells and CD19 B cells. TCRalphabeta/CD19-depleted allogeneic hematopoietic cell grafts were given to the transplant recipients, all of whom were children. Overall study results and their limits: Over subsequent months, a decline in hyperexpanded clone frequencies was noted, and after one year, T-cell counts and TCRbeta diversity were mostly ascribed to newly produced T cells. The apparently early recovery of alphabetaT-cell counts about two months after transplant reportedly depended on only several hundred rapidly expanded clones that came from non-depleted graft cells. In some patients, the high TCRbeta diversity seen at day 60 was put down to recipient T cells and intrathymic progenitors that had survived conditioning.

Libraries were prepared through PCR. Sequencing was performed on an Illumina HiSeq 2500. To normalize quantification of the TCRbeta repertoire, the TCR libraries were built with molecular barcoding that relied on unique molecular identifiers. TCRdb reanalyzed the raw reads on its own, using fastp at Q25 for trimming and MiXCR for clone calling, and kept in-frame beta chains. Merged by CDR3 protein, the rows form single entries marked with the most common genes and DNA. Counted in this sample were about 15,000 distinct CDR3 sequences; roughly 12% of them appeared once. 60% to 75% of the sample rests with the top ten.

The sample here was PBMCs, mostly from graft donor cells, taken 180 days after TCRalphabeta/CD19-depleted stem cell transplant. The chain uses TRBV29-1 and TRBJ2-5; a confident D gene designation cannot be given. The source of this sequence is a boy under two years old who had a stem cell transplant for Wiskott-Aldrich syndrome, so the T cells may come from the graft donor. The CDR3 here reads CSVIGFQETQYF. The bases read TGCAGCGTGATTGGGTTCCAAGAGACCCAGTACTTC.